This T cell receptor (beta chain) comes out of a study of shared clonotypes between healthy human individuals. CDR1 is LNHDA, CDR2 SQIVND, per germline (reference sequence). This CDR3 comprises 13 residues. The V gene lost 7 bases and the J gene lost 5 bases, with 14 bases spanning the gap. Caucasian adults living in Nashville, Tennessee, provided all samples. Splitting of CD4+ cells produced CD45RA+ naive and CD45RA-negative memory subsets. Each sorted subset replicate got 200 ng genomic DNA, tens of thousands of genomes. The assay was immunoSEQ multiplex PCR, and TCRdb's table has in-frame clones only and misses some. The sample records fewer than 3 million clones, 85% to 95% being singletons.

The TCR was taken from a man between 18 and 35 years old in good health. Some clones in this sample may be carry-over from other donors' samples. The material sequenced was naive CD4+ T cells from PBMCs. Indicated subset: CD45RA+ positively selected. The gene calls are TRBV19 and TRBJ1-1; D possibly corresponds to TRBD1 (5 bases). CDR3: CASKSRGWTEAFF. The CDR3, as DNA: TGTGCCAGTAAAAGTCGGGGGTGGACTGAAGCTTTCTTT.